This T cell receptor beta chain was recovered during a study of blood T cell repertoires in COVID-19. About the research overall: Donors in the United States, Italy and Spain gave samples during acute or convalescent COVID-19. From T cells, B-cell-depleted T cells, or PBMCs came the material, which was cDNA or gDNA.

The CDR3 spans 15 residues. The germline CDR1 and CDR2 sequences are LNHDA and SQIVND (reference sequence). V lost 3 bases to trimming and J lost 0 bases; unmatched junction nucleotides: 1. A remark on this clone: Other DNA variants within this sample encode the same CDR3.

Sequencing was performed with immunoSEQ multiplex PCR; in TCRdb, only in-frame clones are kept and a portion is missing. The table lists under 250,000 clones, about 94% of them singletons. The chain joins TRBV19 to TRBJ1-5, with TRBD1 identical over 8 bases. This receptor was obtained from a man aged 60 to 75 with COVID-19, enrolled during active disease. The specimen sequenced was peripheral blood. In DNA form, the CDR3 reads TGTGCCAGTAGTATTGGGACAGGTAGCAATCAGCCCCAGCATTTT. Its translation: CASSIGTGSNQPQHF.